These 5 T cell receptor beta chains originate from one sample sequenced in a study of blood T cell repertoires in COVID-19. Profiled with immunoSEQ multiplex PCR; TCRdb holds only in-frame clones, not every one. The sample yields about 120,000 clones, about 83% seen once. Sample: peripheral blood. The receptors were gathered from a man in his sixties with acute or convalescent COVID-19.

The V call is TRBV21-1, the J call TRBJ1-5; TRBD1 is taken as the D call from the table, unchecked against the DNA. TRBV21-1 counts as a pseudogene. This CDR3 is built from 13 residues. The CDR3 sequence is CASSNEGDQPQHF. Here the CDR3 DNA reads TGTGCCAGCAGCAATGAAGGGGATCAGCCCCAGCATTTT.

J is TRBJ2-3 and V is TRBV5-6, with D possibly TRBD2 on 5 matching bases. This CDR3 spans 14 amino acids. The germline CDR1 and CDR2 sequences are SGHDT and YYEEEE. V dropped 0 bases and J dropped 6 bases, with 11 bases sitting between them. CDR3 loop: CASSLEAVRDTQYF. CDR3 DNA sequence: TGTGCCAGCAGCTTGGAAGCGGTCCGGGATACGCAGTATTTT.

This clone has just a few counts. The V gene is TRBV5-1, the J gene TRBJ2-7; 7 nucleotides match TRBD1. Germline CDR1 SGHRS, CDR2 YFSETQ. Trimming at V came to 0 bases and at J to 2 bases, leaving 2 bases not matched to a gene. The CDR3 covers 14 residues. As DNA, the CDR3 is TGCGCCAGCAGCTTGGAGGGGGCCCCCTACGAGCAGTACTTC. As protein: CASSLEGAPYEQYF.

CDR3 sequence: CASSQDVAGELFF. The CDR3 coding sequence is TGTGCCAGCAGCCAAGATGTAGCCGGGGAGCTGTTTTTT. The chain carries TRBV14 and TRBJ2-2, with D unresolved. V shed 0 bases and J shed 6 bases, with 5 bases lying between them. The germline V gene encodes CDR1 SGHDN and CDR2 FVKESK. The CDR3 runs to 13 residues.

The genes are TRBV7-9 and TRBJ2-3; the match to TRBD2 covers 13 bases. CDR3 size: 16 residues. Trimming removed 4 bases from V and 4 bases from J; junction bases left unmatched: 5. CDR1 is SEHNR and CDR2 is FQNEAQ in the germline V gene (reference sequence). CDR3 sequence reads: CASSSQTSGRPDTQYF. In DNA form, the CDR3 reads TGTGCCAGCAGCTCTCAGACTAGCGGGAGGCCAGATACGCAGTATTTT.